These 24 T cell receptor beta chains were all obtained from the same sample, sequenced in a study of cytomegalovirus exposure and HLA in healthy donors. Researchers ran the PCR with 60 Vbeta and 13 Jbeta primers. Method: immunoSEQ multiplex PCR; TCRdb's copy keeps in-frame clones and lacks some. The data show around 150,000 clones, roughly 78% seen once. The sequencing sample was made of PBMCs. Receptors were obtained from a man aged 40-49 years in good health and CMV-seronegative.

This chain's CDR3 is CASSLTSYEQYF. The CDR3 nucleotides are TGTGCCAGCAGTTTAACATCGTACGAGCAGTACTTC. This sequence joins TRBV28 and TRBJ2-7; D gene unclear. With 2 bases removed from V and 4 bases from J, the gap between germline ends came to 6 bases. CDR3 length equals 12 residues. Germline V gene lookup returns CDR1 MDHEN and CDR2 SYDVKM. Complete variable domain (other parts from reference TRBV28 and TRBJ2-7): DVKVTQSSRYLVKRTGEKVFLECVQDMDHENMFWYRQDPGLGLRLIYFSYDVKMKEKGDIPEGYSVSREKKERFSLILESASTNQTSMYLCASSLTSYEQYFGPGTRLTVT.

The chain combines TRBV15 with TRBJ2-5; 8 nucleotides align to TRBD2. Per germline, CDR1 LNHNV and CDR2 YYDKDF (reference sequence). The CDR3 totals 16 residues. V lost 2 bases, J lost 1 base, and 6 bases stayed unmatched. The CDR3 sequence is CATSRPTTSGQETQYF. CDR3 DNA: TGTGCCACCAGCAGACCCACCACTAGCGGCCAAGAGACCCAGTACTTC.

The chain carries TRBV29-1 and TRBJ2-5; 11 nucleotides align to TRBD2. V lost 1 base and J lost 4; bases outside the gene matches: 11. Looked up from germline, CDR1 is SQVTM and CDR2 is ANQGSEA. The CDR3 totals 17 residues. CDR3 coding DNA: TGCAGCGTTGAAGTAAGACTAGCGGGGATGTACCGAGAGACCCAGTACTTC. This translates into CSVEVRLAGMYRETQYF.

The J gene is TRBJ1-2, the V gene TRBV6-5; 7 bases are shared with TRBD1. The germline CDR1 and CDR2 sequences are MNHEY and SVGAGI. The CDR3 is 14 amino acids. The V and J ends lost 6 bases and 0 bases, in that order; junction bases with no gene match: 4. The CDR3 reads CASSTTGTNYGYTF. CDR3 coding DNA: TGTGCCAGCAGCACGACAGGGACTAACTATGGCTACACCTTC.

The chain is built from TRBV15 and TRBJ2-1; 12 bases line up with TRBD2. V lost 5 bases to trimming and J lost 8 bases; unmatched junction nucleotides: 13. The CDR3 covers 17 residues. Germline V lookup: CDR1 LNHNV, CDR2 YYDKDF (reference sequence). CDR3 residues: CATSPARASGRGDEQFF. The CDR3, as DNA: TGTGCCACCAGCCCAGCCCGGGCTAGCGGGAGGGGCGATGAGCAGTTCTTC.

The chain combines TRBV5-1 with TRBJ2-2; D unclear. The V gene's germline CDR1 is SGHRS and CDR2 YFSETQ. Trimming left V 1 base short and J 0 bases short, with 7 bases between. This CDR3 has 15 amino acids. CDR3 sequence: CASSLLPANTGELFF. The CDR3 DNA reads TGCGCCAGCAGCTTGCTCCCAGCGAACACCGGGGAGCTGTTTTTT.

The CDR3 loop reads CASSVRQGNYEQYF. The CDR3 DNA is TGTGCCAGCAGTGTCAGACAGGGGAACTACGAGCAGTACTTC. V usage is TRBV28 and J usage is TRBJ2-7; TRBD1 matches 8 bases. Looked up from germline, CDR1 is MDHEN and CDR2 is SYDVKM. The length of the CDR3 is 14 residues. V lost 5 bases to trimming and J lost 3 bases; unmatched junction nucleotides: 6.

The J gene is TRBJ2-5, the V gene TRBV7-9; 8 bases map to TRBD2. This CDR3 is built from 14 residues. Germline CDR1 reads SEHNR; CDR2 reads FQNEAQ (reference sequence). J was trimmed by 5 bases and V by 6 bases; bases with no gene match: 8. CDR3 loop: CASRIGGGGETQYF. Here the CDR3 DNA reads TGTGCCAGCAGAATCGGGGGGGGTGGGGAGACCCAGTACTTC.

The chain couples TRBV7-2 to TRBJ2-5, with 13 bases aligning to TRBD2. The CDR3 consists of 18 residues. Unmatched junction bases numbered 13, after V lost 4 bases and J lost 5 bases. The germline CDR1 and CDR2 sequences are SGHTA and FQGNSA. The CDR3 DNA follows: TGTGCCAGCAGCTCACGAGTAAGGACTAGCGGGAGCGGCGAGACCCAGTACTTC. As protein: CASSSRVRTSGSGETQYF.

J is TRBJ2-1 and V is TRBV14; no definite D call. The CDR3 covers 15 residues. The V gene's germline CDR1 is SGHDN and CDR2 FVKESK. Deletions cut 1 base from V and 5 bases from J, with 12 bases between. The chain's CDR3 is CASSQAMGYDNEQFF. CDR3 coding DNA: TGTGCCAGCAGCCAAGCAATGGGCTACGACAATGAGCAGTTCTTC.

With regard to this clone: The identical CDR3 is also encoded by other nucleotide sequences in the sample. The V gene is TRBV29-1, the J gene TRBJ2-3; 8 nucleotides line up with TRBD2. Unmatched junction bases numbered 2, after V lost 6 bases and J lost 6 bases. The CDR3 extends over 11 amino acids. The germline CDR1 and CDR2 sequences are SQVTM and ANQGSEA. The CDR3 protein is CSVGLADTQYF. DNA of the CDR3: TGCAGCGTAGGACTAGCCGATACGCAGTATTTT.

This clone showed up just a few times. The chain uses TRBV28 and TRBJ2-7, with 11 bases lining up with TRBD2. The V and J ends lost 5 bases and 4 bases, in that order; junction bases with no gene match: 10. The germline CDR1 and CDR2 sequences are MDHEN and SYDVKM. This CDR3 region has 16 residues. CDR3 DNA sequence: TGTGCCAGCAGTCCCTCAGGGGCTAGCGGGAGGTACGAGCAGTACTTC. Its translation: CASSPSGASGRYEQYF.

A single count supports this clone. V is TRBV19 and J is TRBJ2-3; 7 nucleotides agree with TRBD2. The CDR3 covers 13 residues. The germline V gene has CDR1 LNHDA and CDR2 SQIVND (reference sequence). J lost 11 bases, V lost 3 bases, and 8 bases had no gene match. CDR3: CASSMREGRGQYF. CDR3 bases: TGTGCCAGTAGTATGAGGGAGGGGCGTGGGCAGTATTTT.

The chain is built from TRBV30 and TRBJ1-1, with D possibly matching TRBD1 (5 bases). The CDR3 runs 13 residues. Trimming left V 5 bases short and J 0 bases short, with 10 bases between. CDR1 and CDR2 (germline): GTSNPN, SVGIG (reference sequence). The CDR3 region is CAWDRGLNTEAFF. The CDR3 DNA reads TGTGCCTGGGACAGAGGTCTGAACACTGAAGCTTTCTTT.

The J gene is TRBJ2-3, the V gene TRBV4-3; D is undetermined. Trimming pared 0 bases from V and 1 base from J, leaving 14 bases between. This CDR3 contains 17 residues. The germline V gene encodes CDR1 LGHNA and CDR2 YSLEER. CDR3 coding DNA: TGCGCCAGCAGCCAAGATGGTCAGGTTTGGGGCACAGATACGCAGTATTTT. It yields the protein CASSQDGQVWGTDTQYF.

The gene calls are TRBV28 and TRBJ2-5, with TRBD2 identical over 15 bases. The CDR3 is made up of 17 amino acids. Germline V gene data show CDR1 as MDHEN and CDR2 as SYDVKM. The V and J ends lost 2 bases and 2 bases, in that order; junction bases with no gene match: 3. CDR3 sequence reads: CASSLLGLAGGQETQYF. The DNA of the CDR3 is TGTGCCAGCAGTTTACTGGGACTAGCGGGAGGACAAGAGACCCAGTACTTC.

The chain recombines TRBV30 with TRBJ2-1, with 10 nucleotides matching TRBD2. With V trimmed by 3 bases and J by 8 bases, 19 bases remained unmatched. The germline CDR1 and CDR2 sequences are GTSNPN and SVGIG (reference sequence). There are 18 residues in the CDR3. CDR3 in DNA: TGTGCCTGGAGGAAGCCCCACTTGGAGCTAGCGGGAGAGCATGAGCAGTTCTTC. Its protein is CAWRKPHLELAGEHEQFF.

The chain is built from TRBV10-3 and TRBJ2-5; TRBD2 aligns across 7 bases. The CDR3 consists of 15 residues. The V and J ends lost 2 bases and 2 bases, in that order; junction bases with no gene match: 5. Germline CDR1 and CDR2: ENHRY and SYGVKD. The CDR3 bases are TGTGCCATCAGTGAGCGGCGGGAGTCTCAAGAGACCCAGTACTTC. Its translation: CAISERRESQETQYF.

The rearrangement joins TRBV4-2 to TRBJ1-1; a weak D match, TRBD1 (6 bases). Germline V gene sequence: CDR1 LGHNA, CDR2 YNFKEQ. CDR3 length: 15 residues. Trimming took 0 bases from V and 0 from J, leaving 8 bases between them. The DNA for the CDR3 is TGTGCCAGCAGCCAAGATGACAGGCTGAACACTGAAGCTTTCTTT. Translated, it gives CASSQDDRLNTEAFF.

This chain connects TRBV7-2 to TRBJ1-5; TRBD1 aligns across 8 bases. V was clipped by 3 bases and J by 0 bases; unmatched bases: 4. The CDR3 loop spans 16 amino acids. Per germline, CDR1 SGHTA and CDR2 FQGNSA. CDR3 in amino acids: CASSFAGGHSNQPQHF. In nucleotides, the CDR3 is TGTGCCAGCAGCTTTGCAGGGGGCCATAGCAATCAGCCCCAGCATTTT. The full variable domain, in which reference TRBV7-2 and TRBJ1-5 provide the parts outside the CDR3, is GAGVSQSPSNKVTEKGKDVELRCDPISGHTALYWYRQSLGQGLEFLIYFQGNSAPDKSGLPSDRFSAERTGGSVSTLTIQRTQQEDSAVYLCASSFAGGHSNQPQHFGDGTRLSIL.

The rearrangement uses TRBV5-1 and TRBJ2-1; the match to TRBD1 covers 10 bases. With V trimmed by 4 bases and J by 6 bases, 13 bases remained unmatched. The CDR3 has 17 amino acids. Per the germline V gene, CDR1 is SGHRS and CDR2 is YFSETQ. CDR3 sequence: CASSPRTGGDVRNEQFF. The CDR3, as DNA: TGCGCCAGCAGCCCTAGGACAGGGGGGGATGTACGCAATGAGCAGTTCTTC.

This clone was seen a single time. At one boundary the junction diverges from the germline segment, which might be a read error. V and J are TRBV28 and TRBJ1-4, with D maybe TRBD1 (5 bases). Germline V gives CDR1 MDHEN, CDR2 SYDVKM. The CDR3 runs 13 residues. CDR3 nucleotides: TGTGCCAGCAGTTTACGACTCGGGCAGGGCTGGTATTTT. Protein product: CASSLRLGQGWYF. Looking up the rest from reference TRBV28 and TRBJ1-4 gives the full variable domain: DVKVTQSSRYLVKRTGEKVFLECVQDMDHENMFWYRQDPGLGLRLIYFSYDVKMKEKGDIPEGYSVSREKKERFSLILESASTNQTSMYLCASSLRLGQGWYFGSGTQLSVL.

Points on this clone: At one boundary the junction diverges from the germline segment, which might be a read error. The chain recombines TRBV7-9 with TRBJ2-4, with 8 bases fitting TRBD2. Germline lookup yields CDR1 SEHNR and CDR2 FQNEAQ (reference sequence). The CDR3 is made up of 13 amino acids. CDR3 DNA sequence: TGTGCCAGCACCTACGGGGGGGAAAACAGTCAGTACTTC. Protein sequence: CASTYGGENSQYF.

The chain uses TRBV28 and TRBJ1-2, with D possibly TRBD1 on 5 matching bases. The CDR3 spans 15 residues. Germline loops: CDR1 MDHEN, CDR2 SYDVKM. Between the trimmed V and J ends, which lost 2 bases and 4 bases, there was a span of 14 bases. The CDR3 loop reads CASSLTTGGGYGYTF. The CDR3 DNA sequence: TGTGCCAGCAGTTTAACTACGGGGGGAGGCTATGGCTACACCTTC.